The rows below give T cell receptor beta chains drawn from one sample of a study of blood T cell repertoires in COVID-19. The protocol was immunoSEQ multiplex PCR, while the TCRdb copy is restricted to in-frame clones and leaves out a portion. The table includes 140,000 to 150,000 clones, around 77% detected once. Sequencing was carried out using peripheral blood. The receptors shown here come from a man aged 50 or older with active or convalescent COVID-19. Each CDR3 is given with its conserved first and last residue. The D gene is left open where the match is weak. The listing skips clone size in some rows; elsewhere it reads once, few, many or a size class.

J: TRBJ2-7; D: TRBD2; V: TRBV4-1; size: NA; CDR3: CASSQDRTSGVAHYEQYF; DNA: TGCGCCAGCAGCCAAGACCGGACTAGCGGGGTAGCCCACTACGAGCAGTACTTC
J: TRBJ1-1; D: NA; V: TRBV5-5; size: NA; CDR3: CASSLGPSMNTEAFF; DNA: TGTGCCAGCAGCTTGGGGCCCTCCATGAACACTGAAGCTTTCTTT
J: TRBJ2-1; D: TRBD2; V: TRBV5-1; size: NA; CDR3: CASSLVLAGGPIGEQFF; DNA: TGCGCCAGCAGCTTGGTGCTAGCGGGAGGGCCAATTGGGGAGCAGTTCTTC
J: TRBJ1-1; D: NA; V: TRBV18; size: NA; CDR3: CASSPTTDSRTEAFF; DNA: TGTGCCAGCTCACCTACGACGGACAGTCGGACTGAAGCTTTCTTT
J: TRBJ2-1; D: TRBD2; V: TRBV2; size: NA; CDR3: CASSGGPSGRANEQFF; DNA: TGTGCCAGCAGTGGGGGCCCTAGCGGGAGGGCCAATGAGCAGTTCTTC
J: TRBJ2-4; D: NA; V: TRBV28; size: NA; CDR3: CASSFPQEGWGYDNIQYF; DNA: TGTGCCAGCAGTTTCCCCCAGGAGGGTTGGGGTTACGATAACATTCAGTACTTC
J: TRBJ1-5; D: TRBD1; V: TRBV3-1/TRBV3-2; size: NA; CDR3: CASSQDRNQPQHF; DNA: TGTGCCAGCAGCCAGGACAGGAATCAGCCCCAGCATTTT
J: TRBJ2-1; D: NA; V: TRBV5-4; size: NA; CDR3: CASSLDSAPYNEQFF; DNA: TGTGCCAGCAGCTTGGATAGCGCTCCCTACAATGAGCAGTTCTTC
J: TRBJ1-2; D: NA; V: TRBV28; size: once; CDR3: CASSLNLFNYGYTF; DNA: TGTGCCAGCAGTTTAAATCTATTCAACTATGGCTACACCTTC
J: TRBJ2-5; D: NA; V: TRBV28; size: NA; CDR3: CASSLSVETQYF; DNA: TGTGCCAGCAGTTTATCTGTTGAGACCCAGTACTTC
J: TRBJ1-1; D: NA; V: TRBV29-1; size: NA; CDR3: CSVLQGFGTEAFF; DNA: TGCAGCGTCCTGCAGGGTTTTGGCACTGAAGCTTTCTTT
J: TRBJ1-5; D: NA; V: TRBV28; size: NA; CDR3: CASSGGAWQPQHF; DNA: TGTGCCAGCAGTGGGGGGGCATGGCAGCCCCAGCATTTT
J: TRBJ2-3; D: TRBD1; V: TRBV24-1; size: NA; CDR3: CATRDRETDTQYF; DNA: TGTGCCACCAGAGACAGGGAAACAGATACGCAGTATTTT
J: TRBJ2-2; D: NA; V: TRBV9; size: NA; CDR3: CASSVVPRANTGELFF; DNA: TGTGCCAGCAGCGTAGTTCCTAGAGCGAACACCGGGGAGCTGTTTTTT
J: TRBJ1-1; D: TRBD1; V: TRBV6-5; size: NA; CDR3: CATRFDRAAIEAFF; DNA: TGTGCCACCAGATTCGACAGGGCCGCGATTGAAGCTTTCTTT
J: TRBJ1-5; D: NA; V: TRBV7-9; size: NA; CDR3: CASSSGIQPQHF; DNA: TGTGCCAGCAGCTCGGGGATTCAGCCCCAGCATTTT
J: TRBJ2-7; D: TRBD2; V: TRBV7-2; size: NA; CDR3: CATSRGGSSYEQYF; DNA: TGTGCCACCTCTCGGGGGGGTAGCTCCTACGAGCAGTACTTC